This is a list of T cell receptor beta chains from one sample in a study of spatial heterogeneity in lung cancer. Each CDR3 protein gets one entry after TCRdb re-called the 5' RACE reads with MiXCR. The repertoire has around 9,300 distinct CDR3 sequences, around half of them found once; the top ten carry 25% to 35%. Sequenced material: lung tumor tissue, taken at surgery. These receptor sequences come from a female donor with early-stage non-small cell lung cancer. Each CDR3 is given with its conserved first and last residue. The D gene is left open where the match is weak. Expanded clones get a size class; other rows say once, few or many, or leave the size out.

>TRBJ1-2|NA|15|NA|TRBV7-9
TGTGCCAGCAGCTTAGCTGGGGGATTGGGCTATGGCTACACCTTC
CASSLAGGLGYGYTF
>TRBJ2-3|NA|15|NA|TRBV11-2
TGTGCCAGCAGCTTAGTAGGGGCAGACACAGATACGCAGTATTTT
CASSLVGADTDTQYF
>TRBJ1-1|NA|15|NA|TRBV6-6
TGTGCCAGCAGTTTATCGACGGGATCTAACACTGAAGCTTTCTTT
CASSLSTGSNTEAFF
>TRBJ2-7|TRBD1|14|NA|TRBV11-2
TGTGCCAGCAAAGCCGGGACAGCGACGTACGAGCAGTACTTC
CASKAGTATYEQYF
>TRBJ2-5|TRBD1|14|once|TRBV12-5
TGTGCTAGTGGTACCCGGGGACAGGCGGAGACCCAGTACTTC
CASGTRGQAETQYF
>TRBJ2-4|NA|14|NA|TRBV29-1
TGCAGCGTTGTGGGTCAGTTCGCCAAAAACATTCAGTACTTC
CSVVGQFAKNIQYF
>TRBJ1-5|NA|13|NA|TRBV12-3/TRBV12-4
TGTGCCAGCAGAACGACCACCGATCAGCCCCAGCATTTT
CASRTTTDQPQHF
>TRBJ1-1|NA|12|NA|TRBV20-1
TGCAGTGCCAACACAGGGAACACTGAAGCTTTCTTT
CSANTGNTEAFF
>TRBJ2-7|TRBD1|15|NA|TRBV12-3/TRBV12-4
TGTGCCAGCAGCCTTTCCTCCCAGGGGGCTAACGAGCAGTACTTC
CASSLSSQGANEQYF
>TRBJ2-7|NA|14|NA|TRBV20-1
TGCAGTGCTAGTGGACATACCGTAACCTACGAGCAGTACTTC
CSASGHTVTYEQYF
>TRBJ2-1|NA|15|NA|TRBV7-9
TGTGCCAGCAGCTTCCGGGGGACCACCTACAATGAGCAGTTCTTC
CASSFRGTTYNEQFF
>TRBJ2-1|NA|14|few|TRBV7-2
TGTGCCAGCAGCCCCAACCCCCTAGATGTTGAGCAGTTCTTC
CASSPNPLDVEQFF
>TRBJ1-1|NA|17|NA|TRBV6-2/TRBV6-3
TGTGCCAGCAGTTACATAGGTGACTGGGCCATGAACACTGAAGCTTTCTTT
CASSYIGDWAMNTEAFF
>TRBJ1-5|NA|15|few|TRBV30
TGTGCCTGGAGTGTACAAGGGTATGGCAATCAGCCCCAGCATTTT
CAWSVQGYGNQPQHF
>TRBJ2-3|TRBD2|17|NA|TRBV7-2
TGTGCCAGCAGCCGAAGAACTAGCGGGGTGGTAGGAGATACGCAGTATTTT
CASSRRTSGVVGDTQYF
>TRBJ1-5|NA|14|few|TRBV20-1
TGCAGTGCTAGGGGGCTAAGGGGCAATCAGCCCCAGCATTTT
CSARGLRGNQPQHF
>TRBJ1-6|NA|12|NA|TRBV12-3/TRBV12-4
TGTGCCAGCAGCCCCGGGAGGAACACCCTCCACTTT
CASSPGRNTLHF
>TRBJ2-5|NA|13|once|TRBV20-1
TGCAGTGCTAGCGGGGGGCTAGAAGAGACCCAGTACTTC
CSASGGLEETQYF
>TRBJ2-3|NA|12|NA|TRBV10-2
TGCGCCAGCAGTGCGGGCACAGATACGCAGTATTTT
CASSAGTDTQYF
>TRBJ2-7|NA|16|once|TRBV28
TGTGCCAGCAGTTTATGGACCGAGGTAGCGCCCTACGAGCAGTACTTC
CASSLWTEVAPYEQYF
>TRBJ1-4|NA|16|NA|TRBV20-1
TGCAGTGCTAGAACCTCTCGACCCTCCTCCGGGGAAAAACTGTTTTTT
CSARTSRPSSGEKLFF
>TRBJ1-3|NA|13|NA|TRBV12-3/TRBV12-4
TGTGCCAGCTCGGGCAAGACTGGAAACACCATATATTTT
CASSGKTGNTIYF
>TRBJ1-5|NA|15|NA|TRBV28
TGTGCCAGCAGTCTACTTGGGGCCCACAATCAGCCCCAGCATTTT
CASSLLGAHNQPQHF
>TRBJ2-7|NA|14|NA|TRBV18
TGTGCCAGCTCAGAGGACCTGGTAAGCTACGAGCAGTACTTC
CASSEDLVSYEQYF
>TRBJ1-1|NA|16|NA|TRBV20-1
TGCAGTGCTAGAGGCAGGGCGAGGGGCCTGAACACTGAAGCTTTCTTT
CSARGRARGLNTEAFF
>TRBJ2-3|NA|12|large|TRBV5-6
TGTGCCAGCAGCTTAAGCACAGATACGCAGTATTTT
CASSLSTDTQYF
>TRBJ2-7|NA|17|NA|TRBV6-1
TGTGCCAGCAGGAGACAGGTCACTCACCCTACATTCTACGAGCAGTACTTC
CASRRQVTHPTFYEQYF
>TRBJ1-1|NA|12|NA|TRBV7-9
TGTGCCAGCAGCTCCACCGGGACGCGAGCTTTCTTT
CASSSTGTRAFF
>TRBJ1-5|NA|14|NA|TRBV6-1
TGTGCCAGCAGATGGGGGACTGGAAATCAGCCCCAGCATTTT
CASRWGTGNQPQHF
>TRBJ2-5|TRBD1|13|few|TRBV7-2
TGTGCCAGCAGCTGGACAGGGACCAAGACCCAGTACTTC
CASSWTGTKTQYF
>TRBJ1-6|NA|13|NA|TRBV3-1
TGTGCCAGCAGCCAAGACCGTAATTCACCCCTCCACTTT
CASSQDRNSPLHF
>TRBJ1-2|NA|14|once|TRBV4-1
TGCGCCAGCAGCCAGACCGACAGCTTTTATGGCTACACCTTC
CASSQTDSFYGYTF
>TRBJ1-1|NA|13|NA|TRBV19
TGTGCCAGTAGTTCGCAGCCGAACACTGAAGCTTTCTTT
CASSSQPNTEAFF
>TRBJ2-7|TRBD2|20|NA|TRBV14
TGTGCCAGCAGCCAAGATGGGAGACTAGCGGGGGGATCATACTCCTACGAGCAGTACTTC
CASSQDGRLAGGSYSYEQYF
>TRBJ1-2|TRBD1|12|NA|TRBV20-1
TGCAGTGCTAGAACGCAGGGGGATGGCTACACCTTC
CSARTQGDGYTF
>TRBJ1-6|NA|15|few|TRBV27
TGTGCCAGCACTCGAGGGACGGGGGTCGGCTCACCCCTCCACTTT
CASTRGTGVGSPLHF